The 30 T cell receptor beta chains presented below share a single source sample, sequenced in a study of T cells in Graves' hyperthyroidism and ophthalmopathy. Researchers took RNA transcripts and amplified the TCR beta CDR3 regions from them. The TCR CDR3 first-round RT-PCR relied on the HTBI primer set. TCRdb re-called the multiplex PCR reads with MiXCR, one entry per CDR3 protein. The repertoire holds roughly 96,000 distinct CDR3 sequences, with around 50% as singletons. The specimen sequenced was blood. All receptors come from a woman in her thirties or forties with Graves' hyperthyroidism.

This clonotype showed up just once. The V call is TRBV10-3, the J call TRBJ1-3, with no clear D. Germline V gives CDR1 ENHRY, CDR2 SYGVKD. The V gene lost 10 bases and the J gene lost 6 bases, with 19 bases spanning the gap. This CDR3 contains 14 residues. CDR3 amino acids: CASSGVAGLNTIYF. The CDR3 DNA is TGTGCCAGCAGCGGAGTAGCGGGCTTAAACACCATATATTTT.

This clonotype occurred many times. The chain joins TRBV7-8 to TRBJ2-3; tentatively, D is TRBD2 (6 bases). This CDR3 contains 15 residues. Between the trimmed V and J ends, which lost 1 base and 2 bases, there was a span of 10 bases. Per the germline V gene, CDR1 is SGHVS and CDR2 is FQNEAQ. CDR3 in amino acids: CASSLGAGPTDTQYF. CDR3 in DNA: TGTGCCAGCAGCTTAGGAGCGGGCCCCACAGATACGCAGTATTTT.

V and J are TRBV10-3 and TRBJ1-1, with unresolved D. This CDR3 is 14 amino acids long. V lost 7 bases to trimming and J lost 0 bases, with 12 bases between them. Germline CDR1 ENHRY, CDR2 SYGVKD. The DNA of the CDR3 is TGTGCCATCATGGCGGCGGGGATGAACACTGAAGCTTTCTTT. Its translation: CAIMAAGMNTEAFF.

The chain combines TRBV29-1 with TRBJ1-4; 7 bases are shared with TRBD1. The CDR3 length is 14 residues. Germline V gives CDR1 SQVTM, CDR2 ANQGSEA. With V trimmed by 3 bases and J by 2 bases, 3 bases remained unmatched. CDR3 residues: CSVERGGTNEKLFF. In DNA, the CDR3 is TGCAGCGTTGAGAGAGGGGGCACTAATGAAAAACTGTTTTTT.

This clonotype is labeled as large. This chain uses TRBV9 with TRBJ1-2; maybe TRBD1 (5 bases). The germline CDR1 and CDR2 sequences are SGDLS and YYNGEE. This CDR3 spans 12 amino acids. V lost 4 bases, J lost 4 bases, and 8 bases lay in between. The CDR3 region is CASSSQGYGYTF. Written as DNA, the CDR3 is TGTGCCAGCAGCTCCCAGGGCTATGGCTACACCTTC.

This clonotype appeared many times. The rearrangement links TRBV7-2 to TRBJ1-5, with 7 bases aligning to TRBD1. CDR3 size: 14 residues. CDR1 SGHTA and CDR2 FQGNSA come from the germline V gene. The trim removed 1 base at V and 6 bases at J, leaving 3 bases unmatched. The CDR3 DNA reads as TGTGCCAGCAGCTTAGGACAGGGCGGTCAGCCCCAGCATTTT. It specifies CASSLGQGGQPQHF.

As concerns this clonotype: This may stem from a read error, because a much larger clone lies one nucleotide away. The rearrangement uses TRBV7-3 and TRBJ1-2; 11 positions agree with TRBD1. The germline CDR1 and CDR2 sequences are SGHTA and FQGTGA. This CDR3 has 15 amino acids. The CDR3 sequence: CASSQEDRGLDGYTF. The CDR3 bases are TGCGCCAGCAGCCAAGAGGACAGGGGGCTCGATGGCTACACCTTC.

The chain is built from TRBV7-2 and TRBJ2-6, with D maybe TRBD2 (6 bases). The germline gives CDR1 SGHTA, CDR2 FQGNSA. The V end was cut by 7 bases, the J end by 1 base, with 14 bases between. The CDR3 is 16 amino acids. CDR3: CASKPGGRSGANVLTF. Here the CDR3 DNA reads TGTGCCAGCAAACCTGGGGGGAGATCTGGGGCCAACGTCCTGACTTTC.

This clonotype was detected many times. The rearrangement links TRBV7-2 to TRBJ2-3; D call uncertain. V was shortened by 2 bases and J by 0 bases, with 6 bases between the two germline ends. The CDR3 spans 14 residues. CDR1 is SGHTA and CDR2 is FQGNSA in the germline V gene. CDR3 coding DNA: TGTGCCAGCAGCTTAATCGGCAGCACAGATACGCAGTATTTT. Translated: CASSLIGSTDTQYF.

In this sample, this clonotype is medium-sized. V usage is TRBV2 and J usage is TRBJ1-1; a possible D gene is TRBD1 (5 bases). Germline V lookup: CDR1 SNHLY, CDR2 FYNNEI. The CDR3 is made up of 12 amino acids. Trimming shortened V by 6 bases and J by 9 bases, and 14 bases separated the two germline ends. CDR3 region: CASSTGDYQAFF. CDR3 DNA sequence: TGTGCCAGCAGCACGGGGGACTATCAAGCTTTCTTT.

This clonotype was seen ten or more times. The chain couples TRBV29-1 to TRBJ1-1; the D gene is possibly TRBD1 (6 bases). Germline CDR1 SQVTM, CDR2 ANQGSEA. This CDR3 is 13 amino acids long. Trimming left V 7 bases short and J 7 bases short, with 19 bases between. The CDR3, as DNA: TGCAGCGGACGACGGGGGGGGGGCGTTGAAGCTTTCTTT. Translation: CSGRRGGGVEAFF.

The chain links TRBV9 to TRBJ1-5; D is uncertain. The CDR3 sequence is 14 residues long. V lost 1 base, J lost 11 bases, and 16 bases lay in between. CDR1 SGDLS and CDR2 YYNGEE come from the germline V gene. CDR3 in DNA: TGTGCCAGCAGCGTAACGGATTACCAAGAGACCCAGCATTTT. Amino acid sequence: CASSVTDYQETQHF.

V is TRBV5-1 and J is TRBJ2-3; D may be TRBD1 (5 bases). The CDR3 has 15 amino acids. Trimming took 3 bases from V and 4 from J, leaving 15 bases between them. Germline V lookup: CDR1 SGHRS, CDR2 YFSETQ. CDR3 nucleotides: TGCGCCAGCAGCTCGCAAAGGGGCGCTGCAGATACGCAGTATTTT. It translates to CASSSQRGAADTQYF.

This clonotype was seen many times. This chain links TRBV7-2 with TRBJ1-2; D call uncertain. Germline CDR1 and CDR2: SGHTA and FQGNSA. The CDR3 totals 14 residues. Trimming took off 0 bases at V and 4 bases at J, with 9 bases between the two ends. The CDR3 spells CASSLATELYGYTF. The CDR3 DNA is TGTGCCAGCAGCTTAGCCACAGAGCTCTATGGCTACACCTTC. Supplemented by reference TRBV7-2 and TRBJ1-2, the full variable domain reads GAGVSQSPSNKVTEKGKDVELRCDPISGHTALYWYRQSLGQGLEFLIYFQGNSAPDKSGLPSDRFSAERTGGSVSTLTIQRTQQEDSAVYLCASSLATELYGYTFGSGTRLTVV.

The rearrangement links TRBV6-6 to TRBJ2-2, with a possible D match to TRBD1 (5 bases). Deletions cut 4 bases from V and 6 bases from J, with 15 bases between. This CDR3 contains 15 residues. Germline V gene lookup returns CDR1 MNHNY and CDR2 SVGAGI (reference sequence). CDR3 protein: CASSFYQGNAGELFF. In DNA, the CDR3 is TGTGCCAGCAGTTTCTATCAGGGAAACGCCGGGGAGCTGTTTTTT.

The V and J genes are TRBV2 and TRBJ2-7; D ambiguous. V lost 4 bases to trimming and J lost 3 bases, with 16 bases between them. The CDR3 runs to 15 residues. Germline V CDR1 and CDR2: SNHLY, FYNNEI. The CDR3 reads CASSATNNYGYEQYF. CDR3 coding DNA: TGTGCCAGCAGTGCTACCAATAACTATGGCTACGAGCAGTACTTC.

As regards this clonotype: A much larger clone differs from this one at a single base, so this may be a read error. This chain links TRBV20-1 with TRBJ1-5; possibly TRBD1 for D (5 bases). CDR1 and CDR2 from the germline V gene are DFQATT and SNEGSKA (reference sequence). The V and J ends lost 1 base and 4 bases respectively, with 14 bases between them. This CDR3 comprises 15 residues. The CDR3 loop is CSARGLMGPNQPQHF. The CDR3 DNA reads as TGCAGTGCTAGAGGTCTCATGGGGCCAAATCAGCCCCAGCATTTT.

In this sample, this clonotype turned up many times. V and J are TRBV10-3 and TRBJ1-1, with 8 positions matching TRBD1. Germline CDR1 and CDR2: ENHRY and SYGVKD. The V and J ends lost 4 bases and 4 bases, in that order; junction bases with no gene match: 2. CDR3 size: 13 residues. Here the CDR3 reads CAISGTGFTEAFF. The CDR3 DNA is TGTGCCATCAGTGGGACAGGGTTCACTGAAGCTTTCTTT.

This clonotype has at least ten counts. The CDR3 sequence is CASSHFSSGNTIYF. CDR3 sequence (DNA): TGTGCCAGCAGCCATTTTAGCTCTGGAAACACCATATATTTT. The chain employs TRBV3-1 and TRBJ1-3; D not resolved. Looked up from germline, CDR1 is LGHDT and CDR2 is YNNKEL (reference sequence). The ends were cut back, 3 bases at V and 0 bases at J, with 6 bases in the middle. The CDR3 spans 14 residues.

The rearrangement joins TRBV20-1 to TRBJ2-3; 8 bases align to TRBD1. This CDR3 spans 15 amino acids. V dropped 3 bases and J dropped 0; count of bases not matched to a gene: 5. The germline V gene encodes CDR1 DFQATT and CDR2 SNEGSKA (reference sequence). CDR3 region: CSASLGDRSTDTQYF. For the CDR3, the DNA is TGCAGTGCTAGCCTTGGGGACAGGAGCACAGATACGCAGTATTTT.

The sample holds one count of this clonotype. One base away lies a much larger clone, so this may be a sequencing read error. CDR3 sequence reads: CASNLVGAYQETQYF. Written as DNA, the CDR3 is TGTGCCAGCAACTTGGTGGGAGCCTACCAAGAGACCCAGTACTTC. The chain joins TRBV5-6 to TRBJ2-5; the D gene is possibly TRBD2 (5 bases). Germline V lookup: CDR1 SGHDT, CDR2 YYEEEE. The CDR3 is made up of 15 amino acids. The full variable domain, in which reference TRBV5-6 and TRBJ2-5 provide the parts outside the CDR3, is DAGVTQSPTHLIKTRGQQVTLRCSPKSGHDTVSWYQQALGQGPQFIFQYYEEEERQRGNFPDRFSGHQFPNYSSELNVNALLLGDSALYLCASNLVGAYQETQYFGPGTRLLVL.

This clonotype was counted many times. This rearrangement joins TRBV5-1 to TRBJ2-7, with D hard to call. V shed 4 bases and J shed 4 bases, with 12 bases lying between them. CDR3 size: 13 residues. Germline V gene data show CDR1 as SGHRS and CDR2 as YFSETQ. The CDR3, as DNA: TGCGCCAGCAGCCGCATACACAATTACGAGCAGTACTTC. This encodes CASSRIHNYEQYF.

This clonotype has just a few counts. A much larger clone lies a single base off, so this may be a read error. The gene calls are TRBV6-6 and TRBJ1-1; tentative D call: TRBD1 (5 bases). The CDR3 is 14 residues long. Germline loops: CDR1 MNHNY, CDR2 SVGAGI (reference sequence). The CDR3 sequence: CAISPGQGYTGAFF. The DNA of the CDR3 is TGTGCCATCAGTCCTGGGCAGGGTTACACTGGAGCTTTCTTT.

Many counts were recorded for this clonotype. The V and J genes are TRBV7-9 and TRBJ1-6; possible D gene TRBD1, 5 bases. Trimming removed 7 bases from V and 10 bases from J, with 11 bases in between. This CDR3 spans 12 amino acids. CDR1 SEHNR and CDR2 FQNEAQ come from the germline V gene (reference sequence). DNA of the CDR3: TGTGCCAGCACCTTGGGGCGGTCACCCCTCCACTTT. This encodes CASTLGRSPLHF.

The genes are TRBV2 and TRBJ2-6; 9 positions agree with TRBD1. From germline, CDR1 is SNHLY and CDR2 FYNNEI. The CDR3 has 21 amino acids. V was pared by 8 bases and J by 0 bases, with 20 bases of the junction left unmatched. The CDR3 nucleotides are TGTGCCAGCTCACTCATCCCACAGGGGGCTGGGGCCCGCTCTGGGGCCAACGTCCTGACTTTC. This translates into CASSLIPQGAGARSGANVLTF.

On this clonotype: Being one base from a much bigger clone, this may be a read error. The CDR3 sequence is CASSGLPGGYTF. Written as DNA, the CDR3 is TGTGCCAGCAGTGGGCTTCCCGGAGGCTACACCTTC. The chain employs TRBV2 and TRBJ1-2; D gene ambiguous. The V gene's germline CDR1 is SNHLY and CDR2 FYNNEI. The CDR3 consists of 12 residues. Deletions cut 4 bases from V and 8 bases from J, with 11 bases between.

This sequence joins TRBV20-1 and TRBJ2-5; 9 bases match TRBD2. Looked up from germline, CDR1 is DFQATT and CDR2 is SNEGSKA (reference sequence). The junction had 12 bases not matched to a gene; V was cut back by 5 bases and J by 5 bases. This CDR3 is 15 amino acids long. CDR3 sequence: CSAPTASGTGETQYF. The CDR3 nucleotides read TGCAGTGCTCCCACGGCTAGCGGGACCGGGGAGACCCAGTACTTC.

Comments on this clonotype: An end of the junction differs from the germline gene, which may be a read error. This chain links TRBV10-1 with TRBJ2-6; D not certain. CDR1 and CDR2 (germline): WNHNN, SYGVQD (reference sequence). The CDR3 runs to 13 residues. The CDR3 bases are TGTGCCAGCAGTTGGCAGGGGGCCAACGTCCTGACTTTC. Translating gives CASSWQGANVLTF.

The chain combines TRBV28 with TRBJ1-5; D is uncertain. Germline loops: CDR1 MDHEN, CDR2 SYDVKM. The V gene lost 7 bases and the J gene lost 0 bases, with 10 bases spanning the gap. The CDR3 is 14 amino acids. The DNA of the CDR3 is TGTGCCAGCACCGTACTTTATAGCAATCAGCCCCAGCATTTT. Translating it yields CASTVLYSNQPQHF.

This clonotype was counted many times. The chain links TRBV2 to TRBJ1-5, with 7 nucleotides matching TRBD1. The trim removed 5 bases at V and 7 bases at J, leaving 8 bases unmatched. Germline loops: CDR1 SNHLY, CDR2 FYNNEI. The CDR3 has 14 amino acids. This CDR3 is CASSSDRVGQPQHF. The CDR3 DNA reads TGTGCCAGCAGTAGCGACAGGGTGGGACAGCCCCAGCATTTT.